This T cell receptor (beta chain) was captured by sequencing in a study of blood T cells in healthy people across ages. Germline CDR1 is SGDLS and CDR2 is YYNGEE. With 0 bases removed from V and 6 bases from J, the gap between germline ends came to 10 bases. The CDR3 has 14 amino acids. This clonotype appeared many times. Using a J-beta primer mix together with a sample-barcoded 5' primer, a second PCR was run for roughly 6 to 11 cycles. Using its own MiXCR run on the 5' RACE reads, TCRdb lists one record per CDR3 protein. Of 650,000 to 800,000 distinct CDR3 sequences detected, over 40% appear once; the ten largest clones hold less than 15%.

This rearrangement joins TRBV9 to TRBJ2-4, with D hard to call. The TCR was taken from a woman aged 80 or over in good health. The sequenced sample was blood. Here the CDR3 reads CASSVGSERNIQYF. In DNA, the CDR3 is TGTGCCAGCAGCGTAGGGTCGGAGAGAAACATTCAGTACTTC. The complete variable domain, with remaining parts taken from reference TRBV9 and TRBJ2-4, reads DSGVTQTPKHLITATGQRVTLRCSPRSGDLSVYWYQQSLDQGLQFLIQYYNGEERAKGNILERFSAQQFPDLHSELNLSSLELGDSALYFCASSVGSERNIQYFGAGTRLSVL.